One and the same sample provided the 9 T cell receptor beta chains below, sequenced in a study of shared clonotypes between healthy human individuals. Measured with immunoSEQ multiplex PCR; TCRdb has only the in-frame clones, and not every one. The sample yields about 820,000 clones, around 93% seen once. Positively selected for CCR7, the CD45RO-negative cells used as naive CD8 cells excluded terminally differentiated effector memory CD45RA+ cells. Source material: naive CD8+ T cells sorted from blood. These TCRs come from a man aged 30-40 years in good health.

This chain links TRBV29-1 with TRBJ1-1; no clear D gene. Germline values: CDR1 SQVTM, CDR2 ANQGSEA. V lost 8 bases, J lost 3 bases, and 10 bases lay in between. CDR3 length: 11 residues. The CDR3 protein is CSCFFYTEAFF. The CDR3 nucleotides read TGCAGCTGTTTTTTTTACACTGAAGCTTTCTTT.

The rearrangement links TRBV7-8 to TRBJ2-7, with D hard to call. Germline V CDR1 and CDR2: SGHVS, FQNEAQ. The CDR3 loop spans 16 amino acids. Trimming cost V 7 bases and J 6 bases, with 25 bases left between them. The CDR3 reads CASTTSGSVRYSEQYF. In DNA, the CDR3 is TGTGCCAGCACCACGTCCGGATCGGTTCGGTATTCCGAGCAGTACTTC.

This chain connects TRBV18 to TRBJ2-7; 7 bases align to TRBD1. CDR1 is KGHSH and CDR2 is LQKENI in the germline V gene. The V and J ends lost 0 bases and 4 bases, in that order; junction bases with no gene match: 6. The CDR3 sequence is 15 residues long. The CDR3 bases are TGTGCCAGCTCACCACCGGGACAGAGGCAATACGAGCAGTACTTC. This codes for CASSPPGQRQYEQYF.

This chain joins TRBV6-1 and TRBJ2-7; the match to TRBD2 covers 8 bases. The CDR3 totals 15 residues. J gave up 5 bases and V 0 bases, and 6 bases lay outside the gene matches. CDR1 and CDR2 (germline): MNHNS, SASEGT. CDR3 sequence (DNA): TGTGCCAGCAGTGAAGCACTCGGGACTAGTGACGAGCAGTACTTC. Protein: CASSEALGTSDEQYF.

This clone showed up just once. The rearrangement joins TRBV11-2 to TRBJ1-2; TRBD1 aligns across 12 bases. V was clipped by 4 bases and J by 8 bases; unmatched bases: 14. CDR1 and CDR2 from the germline V gene are SGHAT and FQNNGV. This CDR3 is built from 17 residues. The CDR3 protein is CASSSLLAPGQGAGYTF. The CDR3 region has the DNA TGTGCCAGCAGCTCCCTTCTCGCTCCGGGACAGGGGGCAGGCTACACCTTC.

The rearrangement joins TRBV13 to TRBJ2-7, with TRBD1 as a possible D gene (5 bases). Germline V gene lookup returns CDR1 PRHDT and CDR2 FYEKMQ (reference sequence). The CDR3 extends over 13 amino acids. Trimming took 6 bases from V and 0 from J, leaving 9 bases between them. Written as DNA, the CDR3 is TGTGCCAGCAGAGCGCAGGGCTCCTACGAGCAGTACTTC. It encodes CASRAQGSYEQYF.

The J gene is TRBJ2-5, the V gene TRBV15, with TRBD1 as a possible D gene (6 bases). CDR3 length: 13 amino acids. V dropped 3 bases and J dropped 4 bases, with 9 bases sitting between them. Germline CDR1 and CDR2: LNHNV and YYDKDF (reference sequence). The CDR3 DNA is TGTGCCACCAGCAGCCTCAGGGGAGAGACCCAGTACTTC. It translates to CATSSLRGETQYF. The complete variable domain, with remaining parts taken from reference TRBV15 and TRBJ2-5, reads DAMVIQNPRYQVTQFGKPVTLSCSQTLNHNVMYWYQQKSSQAPKLLFHYYDKDFNNEADTPDNFQSRRPNTSFCFLDIRSPGLGDTAMYLCATSSLRGETQYFGPGTRLLVL.

The chain couples TRBV7-9 to TRBJ1-1; 9 nucleotides match TRBD1. The germline V gene has CDR1 SEHNR and CDR2 FQNEAQ (reference sequence). The ends lost 1 base at V and 7 bases at J; junction bases unmatched: 7. The CDR3 extends over 15 amino acids. This CDR3 is CASSLVGQGGREAFF. For the CDR3, the DNA is TGTGCCAGCAGCTTAGTGGGACAGGGAGGGCGTGAAGCTTTCTTT.

The rearrangement uses TRBV27 and TRBJ2-3, with D tentatively TRBD1 (5 bases). The CDR3 runs 16 residues. The V gene's germline CDR1 is MNHEY and CDR2 SMNVEV (reference sequence). V shed 6 bases and J shed 0 bases, with 16 bases lying between them. The CDR3 here is CASSPGFAYSTDTQYF. CDR3 in DNA: TGTGCCAGCAGCCCAGGGTTCGCCTATAGCACAGATACGCAGTATTTT.